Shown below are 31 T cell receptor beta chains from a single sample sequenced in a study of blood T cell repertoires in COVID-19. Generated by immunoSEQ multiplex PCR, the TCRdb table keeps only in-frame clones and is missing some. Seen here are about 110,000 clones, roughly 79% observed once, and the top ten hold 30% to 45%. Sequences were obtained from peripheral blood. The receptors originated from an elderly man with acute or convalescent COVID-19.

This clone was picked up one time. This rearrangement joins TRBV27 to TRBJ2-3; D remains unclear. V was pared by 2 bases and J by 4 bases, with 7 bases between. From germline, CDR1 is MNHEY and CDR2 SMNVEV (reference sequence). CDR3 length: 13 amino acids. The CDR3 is CASSLILADTQYF. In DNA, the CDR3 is TGTGCCAGCAGTTTAATTTTAGCAGATACGCAGTATTTT.

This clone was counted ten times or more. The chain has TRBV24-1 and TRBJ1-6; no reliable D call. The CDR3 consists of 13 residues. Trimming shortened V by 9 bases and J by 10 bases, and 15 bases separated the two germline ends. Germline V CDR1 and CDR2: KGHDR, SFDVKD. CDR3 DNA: TGTGCCACCTCAGCGAGTTATGGATCACCCCTCCACTTT. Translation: CATSASYGSPLHF.

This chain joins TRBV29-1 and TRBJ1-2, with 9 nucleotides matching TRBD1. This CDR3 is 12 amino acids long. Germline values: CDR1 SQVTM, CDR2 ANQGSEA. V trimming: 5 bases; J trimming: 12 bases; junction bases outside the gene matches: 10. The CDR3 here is CSVPRTGTGHTF. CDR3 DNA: TGCAGCGTTCCACGAACAGGGACAGGGCACACCTTC.

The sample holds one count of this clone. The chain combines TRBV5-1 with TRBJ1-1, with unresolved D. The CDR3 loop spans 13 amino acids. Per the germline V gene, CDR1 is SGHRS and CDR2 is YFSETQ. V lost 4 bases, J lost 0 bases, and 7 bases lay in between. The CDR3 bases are TGCGCCAGCAGCATAGAACTGAACACTGAAGCTTTCTTT. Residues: CASSIELNTEAFF.

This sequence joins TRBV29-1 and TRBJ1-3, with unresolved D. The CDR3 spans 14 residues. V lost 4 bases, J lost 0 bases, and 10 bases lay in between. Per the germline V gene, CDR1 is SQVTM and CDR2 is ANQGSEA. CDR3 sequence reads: CSVAGGSSGNTIYF. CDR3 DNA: TGCAGCGTTGCGGGAGGGTCCTCTGGAAACACCATATATTTT. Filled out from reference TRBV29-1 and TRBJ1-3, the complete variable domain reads SAVISQKPSRDICQRGTSLTIQCQVDSQVTMMFWYRQQPGQSLTLIATANQGSEATYESGFVIDKFPISRPNLTFSTLTVSNMSPEDSSIYLCSVAGGSSGNTIYFGEGSWLTVV.

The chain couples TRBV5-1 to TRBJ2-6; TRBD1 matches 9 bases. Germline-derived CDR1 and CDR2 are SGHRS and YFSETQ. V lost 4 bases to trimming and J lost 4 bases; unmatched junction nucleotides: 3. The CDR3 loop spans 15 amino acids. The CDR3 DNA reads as TGCGCCAGCAGCCGGACAGGGGCCGGGGCCAACGTCCTGACTTTC. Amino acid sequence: CASSRTGAGANVLTF.

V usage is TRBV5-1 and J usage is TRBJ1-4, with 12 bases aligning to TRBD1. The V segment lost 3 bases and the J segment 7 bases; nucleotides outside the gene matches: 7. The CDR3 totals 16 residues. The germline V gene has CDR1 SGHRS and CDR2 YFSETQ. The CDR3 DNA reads TGCGCCAGCAGCTCAACGGGACAGGGGGCCAGTGAAAAACTGTTTTTT. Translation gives CASSSTGQGASEKLFF.

The CDR3 loop reads CASRVIQGTYEQYF. The CDR3 DNA reads as TGTGCCAGCAGGGTAATACAGGGGACCTACGAGCAGTACTTC. The chain has TRBV6-5 and TRBJ2-7, with 7 bases lining up with TRBD1. This CDR3 spans 14 amino acids. Germline CDR1 and CDR2: MNHEY and SVGAGI. V was pared by 6 bases and J by 2 bases, with 7 bases of the junction left unmatched.

For the CDR3, the DNA is TGTGCCAGCAGCTTATATGGCATAACTAGCGGGAGTAATGAGCAGTTCTTC. Its protein product is CASSLYGITSGSNEQFF. The rearrangement links TRBV7-3 to TRBJ2-1; 11 bases line up with TRBD2. Germline V gene sequence: CDR1 SGHTA, CDR2 FQGTGA. The CDR3 is made up of 17 amino acids. V shed 2 bases and J 7 bases; nucleotides not matched to a gene: 10.

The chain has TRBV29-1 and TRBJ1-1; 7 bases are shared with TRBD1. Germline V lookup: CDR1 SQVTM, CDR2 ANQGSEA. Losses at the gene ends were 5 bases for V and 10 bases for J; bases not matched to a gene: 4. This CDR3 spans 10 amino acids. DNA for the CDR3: TGCAGCGTTCGACAGGGAGGAGCTTTCTTT. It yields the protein CSVRQGGAFF.

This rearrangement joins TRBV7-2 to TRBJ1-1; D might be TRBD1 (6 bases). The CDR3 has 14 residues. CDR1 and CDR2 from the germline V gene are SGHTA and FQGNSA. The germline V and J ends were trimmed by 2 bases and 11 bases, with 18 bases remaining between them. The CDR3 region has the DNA TGTGCCAGCAGCTTAAATATCCAGGGGCGGGAGGCTTTCTTT. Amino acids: CASSLNIQGREAFF.

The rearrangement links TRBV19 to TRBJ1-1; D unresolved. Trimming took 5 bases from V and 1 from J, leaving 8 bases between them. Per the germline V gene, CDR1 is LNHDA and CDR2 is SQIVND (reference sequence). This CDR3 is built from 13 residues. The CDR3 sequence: CASSPTANTEAFF. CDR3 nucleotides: TGTGCCAGTAGTCCAACAGCGAACACTGAAGCTTTCTTT. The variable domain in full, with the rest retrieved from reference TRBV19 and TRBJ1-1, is DGGITQSPKYLFRKEGQNVTLSCEQNLNHDAMYWYRQDPGQGLRLIYYSQIVNDFQKGDIAEGYSVSREKKESFPLTVTSAQKNPTAFYLCASSPTANTEAFFGQGTRLTVV.

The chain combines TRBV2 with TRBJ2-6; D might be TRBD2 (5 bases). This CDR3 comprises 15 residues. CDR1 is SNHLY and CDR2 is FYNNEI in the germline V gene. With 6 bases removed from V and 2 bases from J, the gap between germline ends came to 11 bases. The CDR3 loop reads CASRGAETGANVLTF. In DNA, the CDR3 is TGTGCCAGCAGGGGAGCGGAGACTGGGGCCAACGTCCTGACTTTC.

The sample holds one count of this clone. The CDR3 sequence is CASSLILTDTQYF. The CDR3 DNA sequence: TGTGCCAGCAGCTTAATTCTCACAGATACGCAGTATTTT. V is TRBV7-2 and J is TRBJ2-3; no definite D call. The V gene's germline CDR1 is SGHTA and CDR2 FQGNSA. The CDR3 sequence is 13 residues long. Trimming stripped 2 bases from V and 2 bases from J, with 5 bases between.

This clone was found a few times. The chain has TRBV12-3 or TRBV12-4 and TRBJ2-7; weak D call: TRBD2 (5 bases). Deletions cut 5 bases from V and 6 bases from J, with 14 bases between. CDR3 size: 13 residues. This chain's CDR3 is CASSRRGRSEQYF. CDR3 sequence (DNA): TGTGCCAGCAGTAGACGGGGAAGGAGCGAGCAGTACTTC.

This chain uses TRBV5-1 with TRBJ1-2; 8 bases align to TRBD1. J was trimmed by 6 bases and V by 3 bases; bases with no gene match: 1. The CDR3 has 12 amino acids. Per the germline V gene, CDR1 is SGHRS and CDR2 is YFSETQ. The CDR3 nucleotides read TGCGCCAGCAGCTCGACAGGGGATGGCTACACCTTC. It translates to CASSSTGDGYTF.

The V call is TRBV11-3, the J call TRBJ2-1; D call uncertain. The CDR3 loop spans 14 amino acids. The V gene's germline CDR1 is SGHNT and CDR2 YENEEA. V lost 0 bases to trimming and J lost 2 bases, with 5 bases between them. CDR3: CASSLDGTYNEQFF. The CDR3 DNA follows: TGTGCCAGCAGCTTAGATGGCACCTACAATGAGCAGTTCTTC.

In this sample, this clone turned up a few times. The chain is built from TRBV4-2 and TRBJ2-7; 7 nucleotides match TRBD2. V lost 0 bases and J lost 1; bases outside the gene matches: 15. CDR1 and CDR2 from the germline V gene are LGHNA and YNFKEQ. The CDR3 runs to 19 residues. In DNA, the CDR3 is TGTGCCAGCAGCCAAGACGCCTTTGGGCCTAGCGGCTTTTCCTACGAGCAGTACTTC. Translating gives CASSQDAFGPSGFSYEQYF.

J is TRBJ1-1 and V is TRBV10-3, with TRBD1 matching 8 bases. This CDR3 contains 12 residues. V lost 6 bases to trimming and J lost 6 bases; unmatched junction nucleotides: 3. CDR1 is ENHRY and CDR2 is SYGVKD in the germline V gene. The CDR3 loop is CAISGQGSEAFF. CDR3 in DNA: TGTGCCATCAGCGGACAGGGCTCTGAAGCTTTCTTT.

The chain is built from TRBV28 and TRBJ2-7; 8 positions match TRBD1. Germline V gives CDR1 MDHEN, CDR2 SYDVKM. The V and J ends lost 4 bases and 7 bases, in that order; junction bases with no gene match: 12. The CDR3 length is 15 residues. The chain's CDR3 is CASSSLTGALLEQYF. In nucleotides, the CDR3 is TGTGCCAGCAGTTCCCTGACAGGGGCCCTCCTAGAGCAGTACTTC.

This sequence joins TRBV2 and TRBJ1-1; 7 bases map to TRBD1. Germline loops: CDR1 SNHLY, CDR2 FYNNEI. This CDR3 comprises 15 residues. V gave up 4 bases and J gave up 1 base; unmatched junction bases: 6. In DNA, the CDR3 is TGTGCCAGCAGTGCGATCGGGACAGAGAACACTGAAGCTTTCTTT. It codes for CASSAIGTENTEAFF.

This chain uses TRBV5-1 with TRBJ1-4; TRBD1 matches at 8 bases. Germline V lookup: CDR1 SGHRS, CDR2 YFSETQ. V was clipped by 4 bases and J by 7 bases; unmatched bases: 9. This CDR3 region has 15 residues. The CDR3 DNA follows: TGCGCCAGCAGCGCCAACAGGGGGTCATTTGAAAAACTGTTTTTT. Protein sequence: CASSANRGSFEKLFF.

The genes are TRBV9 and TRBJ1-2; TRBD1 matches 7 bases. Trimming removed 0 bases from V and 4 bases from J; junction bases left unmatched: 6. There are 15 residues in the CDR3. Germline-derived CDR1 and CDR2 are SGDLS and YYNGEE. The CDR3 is CASSVGQGEIYGYTF. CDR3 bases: TGTGCCAGCAGCGTAGGACAGGGAGAGATCTATGGCTACACCTTC.

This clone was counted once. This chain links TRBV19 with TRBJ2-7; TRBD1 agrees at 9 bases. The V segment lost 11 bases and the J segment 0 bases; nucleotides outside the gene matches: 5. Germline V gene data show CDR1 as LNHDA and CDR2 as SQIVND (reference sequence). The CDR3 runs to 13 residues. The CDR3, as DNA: TGTGCCTCTGGGACAGGGAGCTCCTACGAGCAGTACTTC. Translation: CASGTGSSYEQYF.

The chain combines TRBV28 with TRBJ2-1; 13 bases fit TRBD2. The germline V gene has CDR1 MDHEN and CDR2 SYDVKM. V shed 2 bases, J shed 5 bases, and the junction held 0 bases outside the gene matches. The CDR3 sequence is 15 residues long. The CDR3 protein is CASSLGLAGDNEQFF. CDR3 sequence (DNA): TGTGCCAGCAGTTTAGGACTAGCGGGAGACAATGAGCAGTTCTTC.

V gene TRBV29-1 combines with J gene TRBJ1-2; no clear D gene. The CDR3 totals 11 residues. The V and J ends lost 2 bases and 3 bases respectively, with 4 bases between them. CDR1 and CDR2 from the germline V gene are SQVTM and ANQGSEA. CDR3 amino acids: CSVEPYYGYTF. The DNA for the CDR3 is TGCAGCGTTGAACCCTACTATGGCTACACCTTC.

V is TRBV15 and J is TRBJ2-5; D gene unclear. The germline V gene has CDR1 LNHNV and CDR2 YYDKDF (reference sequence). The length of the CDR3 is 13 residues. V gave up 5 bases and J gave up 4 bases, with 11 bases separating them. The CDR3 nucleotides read TGTGCCACCAGCTCAAGCATCACAGAGACCCAGTACTTC. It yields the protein CATSSSITETQYF.

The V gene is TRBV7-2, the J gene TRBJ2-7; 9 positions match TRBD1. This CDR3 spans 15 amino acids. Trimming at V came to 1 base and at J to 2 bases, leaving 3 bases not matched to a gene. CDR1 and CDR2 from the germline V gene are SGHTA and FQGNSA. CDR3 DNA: TGTGCCAGCAGCTTAGGGGGACAGGGAACCTACGAGCAGTACTTC. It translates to CASSLGGQGTYEQYF.

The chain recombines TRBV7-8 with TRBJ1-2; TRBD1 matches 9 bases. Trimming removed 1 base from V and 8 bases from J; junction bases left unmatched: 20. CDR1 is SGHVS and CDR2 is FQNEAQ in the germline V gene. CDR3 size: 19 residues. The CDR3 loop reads CASSLEGALWGQGSKGYTF. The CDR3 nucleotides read TGTGCCAGCAGCTTAGAGGGTGCATTGTGGGGACAGGGATCAAAGGGCTACACCTTC.

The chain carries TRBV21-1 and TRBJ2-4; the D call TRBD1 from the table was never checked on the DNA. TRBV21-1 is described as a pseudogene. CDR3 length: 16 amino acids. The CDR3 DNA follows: TGTGCCAGCAGCAAAGAGGACAGGGCTGCCAAAAACATTCAGTACTTC. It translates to CASSKEDRAAKNIQYF.

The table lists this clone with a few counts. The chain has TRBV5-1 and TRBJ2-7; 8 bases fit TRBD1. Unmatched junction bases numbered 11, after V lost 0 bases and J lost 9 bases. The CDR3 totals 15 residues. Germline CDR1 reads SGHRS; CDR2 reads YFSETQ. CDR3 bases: TGCGCCAGCAGCTTGGAAGGGACAGGCACTCCTCGGCAGTACTTC. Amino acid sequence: CASSLEGTGTPRQYF.